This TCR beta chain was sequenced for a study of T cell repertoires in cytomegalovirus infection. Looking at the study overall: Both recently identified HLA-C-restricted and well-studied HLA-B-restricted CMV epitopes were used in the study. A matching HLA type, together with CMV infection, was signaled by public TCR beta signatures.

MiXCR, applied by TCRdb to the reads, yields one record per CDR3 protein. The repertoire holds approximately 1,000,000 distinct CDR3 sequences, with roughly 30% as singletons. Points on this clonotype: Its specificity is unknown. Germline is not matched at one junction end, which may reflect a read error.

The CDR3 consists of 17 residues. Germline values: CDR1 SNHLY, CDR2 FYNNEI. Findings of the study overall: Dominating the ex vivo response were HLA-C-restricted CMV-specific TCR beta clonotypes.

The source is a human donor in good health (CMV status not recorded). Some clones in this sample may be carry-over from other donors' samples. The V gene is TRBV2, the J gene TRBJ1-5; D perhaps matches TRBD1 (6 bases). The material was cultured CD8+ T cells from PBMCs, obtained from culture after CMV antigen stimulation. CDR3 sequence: CANSEAMGRGYGQPQHF. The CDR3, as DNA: TGTGCCAACAGTGAAGCGATGGGCAGGGGTTACGGGCAGCCCCAGCATTTT.